This TCR beta chain emerged from a study of OX40 agonist ivuxolimab in advanced cancers. Study results and caveats: Within 6 weeks, CD4+ and CD8+ blood T cells expanded clonally at 0.1 to 3.0 mg/kg.

This CDR3 has 12 amino acids. Deletions cut 6 bases from V and 15 bases from J, with 15 bases between. The V gene's germline CDR1 is MDHEN and CDR2 SYDVKM. Concerning this clone: Its specificity is not known.

The protocol was immunoSEQ multiplex PCR, while the TCRdb copy is restricted to in-frame clones and leaves out a portion. In the table there are some 57,000 clones, roughly 88% of which are singletons. The chain joins TRBV28 to TRBJ1-6, with D perhaps TRBD1 (5 bases). The sequence was obtained from an adult with an advanced solid tumor such as melanoma, head and neck, liver or kidney cancer. The material sequenced was CD4+ or CD8+ T cells sorted from blood, taken in a trial of the OX40 agonist ivuxolimab. The chain's CDR3 is CASRRGTRNLHF. For the CDR3, the DNA is TGTGCCAGCAGAAGGGGAACTCGTAACCTCCACTTT.